This entry concerns a single TCR beta chain. This sample stems from a study of blood T cell repertoires in COVID-19. Repertoires were generated with immunoSEQ multiplex PCR, while TCRdb's copy carries only in-frame clones and drops some. Altogether 35,000 to 40,000 clones are present, around 85% being singletons, with the ten largest covering over 25%. Germline CDR1 is LGHNA and CDR2 is YNFKEQ. The V end lost 0 bases, the J end lost 1 base, and 6 bases lay between the germline ends. This CDR3 comprises 14 residues. The rearrangement links TRBV4-2 to TRBJ1-1; D is unresolved. This sequence originates from an older man with active or convalescent COVID-19. The sample consisted of peripheral blood. CDR3 amino acids: CASSQDRRNTEAFF. The CDR3 nucleotides are TGTGCCAGCAGCCAAGATCGGAGGAACACTGAAGCTTTCTTT.